Shown below are 9 T cell receptor beta chains from a single sample sequenced in a study of graft-versus-host responses after intestinal transplantation. Sequenced by immunoSEQ multiplex PCR; TCRdb stores in-frame clones only, minus some. This sample has roughly 15,000 clones, with 35% to 40% found just once. The sequencing used alloreactive CD4+ T cells from a mixed lymphocyte reaction culture, collected before intestinal transplant. Subset in this sample: CFSE-low proliferating T cells sorted from approximately 6-day pre-transplant mixed lymphocyte reaction (GvH or HvG direction). Source of these receptors: a human patient who received an intestinal transplant.

Relative to its sample, this clone is medium-sized (0.01 to 0.1%). This sequence joins TRBV2 and TRBJ1-2, with 9 nucleotides matching TRBD1. CDR3 size: 14 residues. After removal of 7 bases from V and 4 bases from J, the junction contained 7 bases not matched to a gene. The germline V gene has CDR1 SNHLY and CDR2 FYNNEI. CDR3 bases: TGTGCCAGCACTGAGGGGACAGGGATCTATGGCTACACCTTC. Its protein product is CASTEGTGIYGYTF. Full variable domain (missing parts from reference TRBV2 and TRBJ1-2): EPEVTQTPSHQVTQMGQEVILRCVPISNHLYFYWYRQILGQKVEFLVSFYNNEISEKSEIFDDQFSVERPDGSNFTLKIRSTKLEDSAMYFCASTEGTGIYGYTFGSGTRLTVV.

The J gene is TRBJ2-3, the V gene TRBV11-2, with 10 bases lining up with TRBD2. This CDR3 spans 16 amino acids. Germline V gene data show CDR1 as SGHAT and CDR2 as FQNNGV. The trim removed 5 bases at V and 6 bases at J, leaving 11 bases unmatched. CDR3 sequence reads: CASSASLAGSQDTQYF. CDR3 in DNA: TGTGCCAGCAGCGCTTCACTAGCGGGGTCACAGGATACGCAGTATTTT. Supplemented by reference TRBV11-2 and TRBJ2-3, the full variable domain reads EAGVAQSPRYKIIEKRQSVAFWCNPISGHATLYWYQQILGQGPKLLIQFQNNGVVDDSQLPKDRFSAERLKGVDSTLKIQPAKLEDSAVYLCASSASLAGSQDTQYFGPGTRLTVL.

In its sample, this clone was seen a few times. V and J are TRBV5-8 and TRBJ2-3; no reliable D call. Germline loops: CDR1 SGHTS, CDR2 YDEGEE. This CDR3 spans 14 amino acids. Trimming took 1 base from V and 0 from J, leaving 6 bases between them. The CDR3 DNA sequence: TGTGCCAGCAGCTTGAGCTTTAGCACAGATACGCAGTATTTT. Its protein is CASSLSFSTDTQYF.

V is TRBV7-2 and J is TRBJ1-2; TRBD1 is a possible D gene (6 bases). The CDR3 is 14 amino acids. Germline CDR1 and CDR2: SGHTA and FQGNSA. The V gene lost 5 bases and the J gene lost 4 bases, with 14 bases spanning the gap. CDR3 nucleotide sequence: TGTGCCAGCAGCAGCGGGACAACCCCCTATGGCTACACCTTC. As protein: CASSSGTTPYGYTF. Based on the CDR3 plus reference TRBV7-2 and TRBJ1-2, the full variable domain is GAGVSQSPSNKVTEKGKDVELRCDPISGHTALYWYRQSLGQGLEFLIYFQGNSAPDKSGLPSDRFSAERTGGSVSTLTIQRTQQEDSAVYLCASSSGTTPYGYTFGSGTRLTVV.

V and J are TRBV4-1 and TRBJ2-3; TRBD2 is a possible D gene (6 bases). Germline V gene data show CDR1 as MGHRA and CDR2 as YSYEKL. The CDR3 spans 16 residues. With 4 bases removed from V and 0 bases from J, the gap between germline ends came to 14 bases. The CDR3: CASSPPVGGSTDTQYF. The CDR3 nucleotides are TGCGCCAGCAGCCCCCCCGTGGGAGGTAGCACAGATACGCAGTATTTT.

This clone has more than one count but fewer than ten. The J gene is TRBJ2-7, the V gene TRBV6-5; possible D gene TRBD2, 7 bases. V lost 6 bases to trimming and J lost 6 bases, with 15 bases between them. Germline assignment: CDR1 MNHEY and CDR2 SVGAGI. The CDR3 contains 13 residues. The CDR3 loop is CASRASGTPEQYF. CDR3 nucleotide sequence: TGTGCCAGCAGAGCGAGCGGGACACCCGAGCAGTACTTC.

The chain recombines TRBV7-6 with TRBJ2-7; weak D call: TRBD1 (6 bases). The germline V gene encodes CDR1 SGHVS and CDR2 FNYEAQ. The length of the CDR3 is 13 residues. Trimming removed 5 bases from V and 2 bases from J, with 10 bases in between. DNA for the CDR3: TGTGCCAGCAGCCCGGACAGAACCTACGAGCAGTACTTC. Its protein is CASSPDRTYEQYF.

This clone has a handful of counts. The CDR3 protein is CASSPGGGATSFYGYTF. CDR3 nucleotide sequence: TGTGCCAGCAGCCCAGGAGGGGGGGCCACTTCTTTTTATGGCTACACCTTC. The gene calls are TRBV7-2 and TRBJ1-2; possibly TRBD1 for D (6 bases). Trimming pared 5 bases from V and 5 bases from J, leaving 24 bases between. Germline CDR1 and CDR2: SGHTA and FQGNSA. The CDR3 has 17 amino acids.

This clone was seen more than once but under ten times. The CDR3 loop reads CASSERVGGELFF. Here the CDR3 DNA reads TGCGCCAGCAGTGAGCGAGTCGGCGGGGAGCTGTTTTTT. J is TRBJ2-2 and V is TRBV10-1; D is undetermined. The CDR3 has 13 residues. Germline V CDR1 and CDR2: WNHNN, SYGVQD (reference sequence). The V gene lost 2 bases and the J gene lost 7 bases, with 8 bases spanning the gap.